One T cell receptor beta chain is described in this entry. This sample is drawn from a study of shared clonotypes between healthy human individuals. The CDR3 is 17 residues long. Germline values: CDR1 SGHNT, CDR2 YENEEA. The germline V and J ends were trimmed by 1 base and 0 bases, with 15 bases remaining between them. The data were produced by immunoSEQ multiplex PCR, yet TCRdb's version contains in-frame clones alone and is incomplete. The sample records 2 million or so clones, roughly 94% being singletons. Sequencing used naive CD4+ T cells sorted from blood. Subset denoted: CD45RA+ positively selected. This chain connects TRBV11-3 to TRBJ2-5; the D is unclear. This TCR came from a man aged 18-30 years in good health. CDR3 DNA sequence: TGTGCCAGCAGCTTAGGCCCCGTCGGAGAGAACCAAGAGACCCAGTACTTC. It encodes CASSLGPVGENQETQYF.